This T cell receptor (beta chain) was retrieved from a study of patients and donors after allogeneic stem cell transplantation. TCRdb re-called the RT-PCR reads through MiXCR, storing one row per CDR3 protein. Of approximately 140,000 distinct CDR3 sequences listed, approximately 35% were seen once; the top ten hold around 50%. The CDR3 loop spans 15 amino acids. Germline CDR1 DFQATT, CDR2 SNEGSKA (reference sequence). V shed 0 bases and J shed 6 bases, with 15 bases lying between them. This TCR derives from a human donor who was either an allogeneic HSCT recipient or a stem cell or donor lymphocyte infusion donor (not recorded which). It is not recorded whose cells these are; they may come from a transplant donor. The sequenced material came from blood, either unsorted or a sorted T cell fraction (not recorded which). The chain recombines TRBV20-1 with TRBJ1-3, with D possibly TRBD1 on 5 matching bases. CDR3 protein: CSARDRGGTENTIYF. CDR3 in DNA: TGCAGTGCTAGAGATCGGGGGGGTACTGAAAACACCATATATTTT.